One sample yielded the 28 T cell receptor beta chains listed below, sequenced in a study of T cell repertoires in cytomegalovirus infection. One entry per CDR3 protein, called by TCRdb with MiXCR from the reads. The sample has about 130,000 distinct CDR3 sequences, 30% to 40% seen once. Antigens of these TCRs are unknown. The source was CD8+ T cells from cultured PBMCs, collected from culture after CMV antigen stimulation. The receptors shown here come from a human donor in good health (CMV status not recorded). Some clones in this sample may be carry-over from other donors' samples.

The CDR3 protein is CASSQAFPDMNTEAFF. The CDR3 DNA follows: TGTGCCAGCAGCCAAGCTTTCCCTGACATGAACACTGAAGCTTTCTTT. This chain connects TRBV4-2 to TRBJ1-1; no clear D gene. This CDR3 has 16 residues. CDR1 is LGHNA, CDR2 YNFKEQ, per germline. V lost 1 base, J lost 0 bases, and 12 bases lay in between.

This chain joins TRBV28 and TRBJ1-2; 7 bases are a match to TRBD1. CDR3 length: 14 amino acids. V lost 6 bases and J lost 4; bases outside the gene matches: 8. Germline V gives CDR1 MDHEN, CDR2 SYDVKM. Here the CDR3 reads CASSPQGQSYGYTF. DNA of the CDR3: TGTGCCAGCAGCCCCCAGGGACAGAGCTATGGCTACACCTTC.

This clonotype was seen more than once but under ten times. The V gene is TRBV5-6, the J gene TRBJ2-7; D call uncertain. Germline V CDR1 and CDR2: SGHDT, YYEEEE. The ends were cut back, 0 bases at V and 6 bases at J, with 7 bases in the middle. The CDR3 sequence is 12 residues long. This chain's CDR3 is CASSLEGGEQYF. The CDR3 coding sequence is TGTGCCAGCAGCTTGGAGGGTGGCGAGCAGTACTTC. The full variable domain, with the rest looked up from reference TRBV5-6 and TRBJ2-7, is DAGVTQSPTHLIKTRGQQVTLRCSPKSGHDTVSWYQQALGQGPQFIFQYYEEEERQRGNFPDRFSGHQFPNYSSELNVNALLLGDSALYLCASSLEGGEQYFGPGTRLTVT.

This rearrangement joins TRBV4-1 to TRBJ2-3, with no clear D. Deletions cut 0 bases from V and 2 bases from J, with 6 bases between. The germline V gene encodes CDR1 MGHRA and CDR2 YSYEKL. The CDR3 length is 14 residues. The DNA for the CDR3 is TGCGCCAGCAGCCAAGAGTGGTTCACAGATACGCAGTATTTT. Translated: CASSQEWFTDTQYF.

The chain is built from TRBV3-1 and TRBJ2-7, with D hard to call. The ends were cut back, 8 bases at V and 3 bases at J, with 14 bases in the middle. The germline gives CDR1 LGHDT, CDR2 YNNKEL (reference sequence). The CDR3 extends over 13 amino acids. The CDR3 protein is CASRQNLYYEQYF. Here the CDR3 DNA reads TGTGCCAGCCGACAAAACCTTTACTACGAGCAGTACTTC.

As DNA, the CDR3 is TGTGCCACCAGCAGAGATCGTCTTACGGGCCCGAACGAGCAGTACTTC. Translation gives CATSRDRLTGPNEQYF. The chain has TRBV15 and TRBJ2-7; the D is unclear. CDR1 and CDR2 from the germline V gene are LNHNV and YYDKDF (reference sequence). CDR3 length: 16 residues. Trimming shortened V by 0 bases and J by 5 bases, and 17 bases separated the two germline ends.

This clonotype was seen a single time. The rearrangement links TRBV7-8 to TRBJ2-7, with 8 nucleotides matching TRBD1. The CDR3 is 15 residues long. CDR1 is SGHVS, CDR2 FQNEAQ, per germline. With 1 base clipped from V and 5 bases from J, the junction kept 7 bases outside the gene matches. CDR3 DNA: TGTGCCAGCAGCTTAGTGGGACAGGATCCCAACGAGCAGTACTTC. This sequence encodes CASSLVGQDPNEQYF.

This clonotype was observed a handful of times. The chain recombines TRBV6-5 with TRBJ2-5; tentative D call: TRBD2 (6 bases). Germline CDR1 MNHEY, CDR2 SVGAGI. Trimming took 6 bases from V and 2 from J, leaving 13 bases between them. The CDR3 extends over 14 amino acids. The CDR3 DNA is TGTGCCAGCAGCCCTGGGGGGAATCAAGAGACCCAGTACTTC. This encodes CASSPGGNQETQYF.

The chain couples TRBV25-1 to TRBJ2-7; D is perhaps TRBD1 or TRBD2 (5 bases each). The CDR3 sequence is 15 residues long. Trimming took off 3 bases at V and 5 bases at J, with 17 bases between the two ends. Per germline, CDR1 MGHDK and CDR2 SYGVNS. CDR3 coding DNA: TGTGCCAGCAGTGAGACCGGGACCCTCGTTGACGAGCAGTACTTC. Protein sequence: CASSETGTLVDEQYF.

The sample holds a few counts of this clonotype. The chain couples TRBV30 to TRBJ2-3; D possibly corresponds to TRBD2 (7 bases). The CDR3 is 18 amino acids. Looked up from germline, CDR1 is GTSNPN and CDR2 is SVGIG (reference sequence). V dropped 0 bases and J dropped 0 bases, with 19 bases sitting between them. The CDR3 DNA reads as TGTGCCTGGAGTGTTCATAGGGGGGGGGCCCGAAGCACAGATACGCAGTATTTT. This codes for CAWSVHRGGARSTDTQYF.

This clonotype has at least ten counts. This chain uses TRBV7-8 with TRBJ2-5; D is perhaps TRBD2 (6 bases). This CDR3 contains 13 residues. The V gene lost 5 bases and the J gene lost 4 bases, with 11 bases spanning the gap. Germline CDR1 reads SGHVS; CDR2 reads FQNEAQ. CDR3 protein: CASSDSGGETQYF. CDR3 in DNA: TGTGCCAGCAGCGACTCCGGGGGAGAGACCCAGTACTTC.

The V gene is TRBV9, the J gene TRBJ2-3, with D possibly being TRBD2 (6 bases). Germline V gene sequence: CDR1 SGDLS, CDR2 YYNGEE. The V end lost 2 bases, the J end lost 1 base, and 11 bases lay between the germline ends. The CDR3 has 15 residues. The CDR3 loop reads CASSVWGGGTDTQYF. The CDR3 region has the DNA TGTGCCAGCAGCGTCTGGGGAGGAGGCACAGATACGCAGTATTTT.

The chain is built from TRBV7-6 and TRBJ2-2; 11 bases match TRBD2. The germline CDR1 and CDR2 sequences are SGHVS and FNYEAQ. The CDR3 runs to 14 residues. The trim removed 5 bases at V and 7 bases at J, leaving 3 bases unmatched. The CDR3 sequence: CASSGSGGDGELFF. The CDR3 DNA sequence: TGTGCCAGCAGCGGTAGCGGGGGGGACGGGGAGCTGTTTTTT.

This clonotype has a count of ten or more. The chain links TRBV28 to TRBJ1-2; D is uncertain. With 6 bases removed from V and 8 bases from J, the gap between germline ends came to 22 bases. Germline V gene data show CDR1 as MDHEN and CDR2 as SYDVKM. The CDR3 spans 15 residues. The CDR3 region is CASSPSPGAAEGYTF. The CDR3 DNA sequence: TGTGCCAGCAGCCCCAGCCCCGGAGCGGCGGAGGGCTACACCTTC.

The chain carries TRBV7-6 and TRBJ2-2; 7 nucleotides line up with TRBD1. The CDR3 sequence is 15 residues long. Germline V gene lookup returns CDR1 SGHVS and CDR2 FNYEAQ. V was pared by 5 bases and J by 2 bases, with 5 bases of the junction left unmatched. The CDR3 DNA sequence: TGTGCCAGCAGCCACGGGACAGTAAACACCGGGGAGCTGTTTTTT. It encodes CASSHGTVNTGELFF.

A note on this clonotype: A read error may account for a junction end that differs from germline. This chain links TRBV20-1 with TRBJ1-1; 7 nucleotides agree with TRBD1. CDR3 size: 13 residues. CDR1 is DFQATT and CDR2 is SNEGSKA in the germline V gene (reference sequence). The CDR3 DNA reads TGCAGTGCGAGAGGACAGGAGGACACTGAAGCTTTCTTT. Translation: CSARGQEDTEAFF.

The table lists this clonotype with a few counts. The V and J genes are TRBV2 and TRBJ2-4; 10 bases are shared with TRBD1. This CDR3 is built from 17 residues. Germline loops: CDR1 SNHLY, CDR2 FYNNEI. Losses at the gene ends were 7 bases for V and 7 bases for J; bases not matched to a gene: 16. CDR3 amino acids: CASTLGTGDVRFNIQYF. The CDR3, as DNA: TGTGCCAGCACTCTCGGGACAGGGGATGTCAGGTTTAACATTCAGTACTTC.

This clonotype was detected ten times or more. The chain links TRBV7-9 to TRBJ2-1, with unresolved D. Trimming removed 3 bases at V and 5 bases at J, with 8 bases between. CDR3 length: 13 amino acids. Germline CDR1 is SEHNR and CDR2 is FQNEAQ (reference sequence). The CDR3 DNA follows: TGTGCCAGCAGCTTCGTGGGAAACAATGAGCAGTTCTTC. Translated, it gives CASSFVGNNEQFF.

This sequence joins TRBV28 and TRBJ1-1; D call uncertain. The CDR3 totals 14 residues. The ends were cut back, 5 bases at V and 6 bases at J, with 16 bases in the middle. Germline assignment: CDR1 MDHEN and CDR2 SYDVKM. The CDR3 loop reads CASSTALLEAEAFF. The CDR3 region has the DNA TGTGCCAGCAGTACGGCCCTTTTGGAGGCTGAAGCTTTCTTT.

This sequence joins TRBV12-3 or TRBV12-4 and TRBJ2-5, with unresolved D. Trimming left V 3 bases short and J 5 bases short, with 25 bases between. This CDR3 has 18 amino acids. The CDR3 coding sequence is TGTGCCAGCAGTTTTGCCCTCCCGAAGGGATCCGACGGGGAGACCCAGTACTTC. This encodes CASSFALPKGSDGETQYF.

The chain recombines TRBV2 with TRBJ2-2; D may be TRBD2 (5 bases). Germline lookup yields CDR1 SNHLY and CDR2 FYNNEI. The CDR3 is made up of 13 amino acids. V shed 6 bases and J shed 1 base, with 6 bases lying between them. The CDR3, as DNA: TGTGCCAGCAGGGACTTGAACACCGGGGAGCTGTTTTTT. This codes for CASRDLNTGELFF.

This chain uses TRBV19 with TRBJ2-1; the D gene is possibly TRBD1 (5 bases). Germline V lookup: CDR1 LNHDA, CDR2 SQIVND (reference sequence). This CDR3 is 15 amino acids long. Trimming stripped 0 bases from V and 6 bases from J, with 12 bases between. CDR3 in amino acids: CASSIEQAGGNEQFF. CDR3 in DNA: TGTGCCAGTAGTATAGAACAGGCCGGCGGCAATGAGCAGTTCTTC.

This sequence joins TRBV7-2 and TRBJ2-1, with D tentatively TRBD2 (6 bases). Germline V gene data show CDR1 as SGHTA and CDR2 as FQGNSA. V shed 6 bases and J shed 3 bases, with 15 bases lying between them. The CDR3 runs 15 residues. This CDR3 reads CASRWGGGVYNEQFF. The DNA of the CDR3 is TGTGCCAGCAGATGGGGTGGAGGGGTCTACAATGAGCAGTTCTTC.

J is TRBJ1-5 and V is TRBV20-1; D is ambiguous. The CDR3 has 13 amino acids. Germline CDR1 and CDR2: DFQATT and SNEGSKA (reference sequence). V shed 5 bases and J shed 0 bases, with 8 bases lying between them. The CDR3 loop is CSAHGDSNQPQHF. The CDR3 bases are TGCAGTGCTCACGGGGATAGCAATCAGCCCCAGCATTTT.

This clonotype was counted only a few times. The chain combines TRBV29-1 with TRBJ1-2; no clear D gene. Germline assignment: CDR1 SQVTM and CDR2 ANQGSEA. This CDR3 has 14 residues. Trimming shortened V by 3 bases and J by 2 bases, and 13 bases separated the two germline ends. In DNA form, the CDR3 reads TGCAGCGTTGAGGTGGCAGCGCAGAACTATGGCTACACCTTC. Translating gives CSVEVAAQNYGYTF. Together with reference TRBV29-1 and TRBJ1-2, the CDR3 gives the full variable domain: SAVISQKPSRDICQRGTSLTIQCQVDSQVTMMFWYRQQPGQSLTLIATANQGSEATYESGFVIDKFPISRPNLTFSTLTVSNMSPEDSSIYLCSVEVAAQNYGYTFGSGTRLTVV.

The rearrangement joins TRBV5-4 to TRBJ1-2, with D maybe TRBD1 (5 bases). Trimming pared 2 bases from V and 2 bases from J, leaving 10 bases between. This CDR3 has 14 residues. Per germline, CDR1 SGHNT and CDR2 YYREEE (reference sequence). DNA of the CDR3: TGTGCCAGCAGCTTCTGGGGGTTCAACTATGGCTACACCTTC. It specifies CASSFWGFNYGYTF. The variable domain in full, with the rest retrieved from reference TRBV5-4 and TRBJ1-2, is ETGVTQSPTHLIKTRGQQVTLRCSSQSGHNTVSWYQQALGQGPQFIFQYYREEENGRGNFPPRFSGLQFPNYSSELNVNALELDDSALYLCASSFWGFNYGYTFGSGTRLTVV.

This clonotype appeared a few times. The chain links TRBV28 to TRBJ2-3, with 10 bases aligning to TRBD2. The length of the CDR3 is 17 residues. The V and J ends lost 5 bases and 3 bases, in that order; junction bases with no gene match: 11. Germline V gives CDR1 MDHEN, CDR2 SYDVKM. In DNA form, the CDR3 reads TGTGCCAGCAGTGATAGCGGGGGGACCTTTGAGACAGATACGCAGTATTTT. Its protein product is CASSDSGGTFETDTQYF.

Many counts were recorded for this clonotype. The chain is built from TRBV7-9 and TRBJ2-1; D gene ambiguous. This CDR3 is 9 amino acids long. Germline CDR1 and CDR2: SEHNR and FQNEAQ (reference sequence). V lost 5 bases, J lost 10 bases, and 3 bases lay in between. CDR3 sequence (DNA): TGTGCCAGCAGCCCCGAGCAGTTCTTC. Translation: CASSPEQFF.